Below are 10 T cell receptor beta chains sequenced from a single sample in a study of blood T cell repertoires in COVID-19. The assay was immunoSEQ multiplex PCR, and TCRdb's table has in-frame clones only and misses some. The sample has over 150,000 clones, approximately 80% seen once. Material for sequencing was peripheral blood. These receptors came from a woman aged 55-75 years with acute or convalescent COVID-19.

Only a few counts were recorded for this clone. The chain combines TRBV6-2 or TRBV6-3 with TRBJ2-5, with 7 bases identical to TRBD1. The junction had 9 bases not matched to a gene; V was cut back by 5 bases and J by 0 bases. Germline CDR1 and CDR2: MNHEY and SVGEGT. The CDR3 runs 16 residues. CDR3 sequence (DNA): TGTGCCAGCAGTGAGTCGACAGGGATAGACCAAGAGACCCAGTACTTC. This sequence encodes CASSESTGIDQETQYF.

The chain is built from TRBV28 and TRBJ1-2; tentative D call: TRBD1 (5 bases). CDR1 and CDR2 (germline): MDHEN, SYDVKM. The V end was cut by 2 bases, the J end by 8 bases, with 15 bases between. The CDR3 is 14 amino acids. The DNA of the CDR3 is TGTGCCAGCAGTTTACCGACGACAGTCTCAGGCTACACCTTC. This codes for CASSLPTTVSGYTF.

This clone was detected once. The chain recombines TRBV7-2 with TRBJ2-2; 9 nucleotides match TRBD2. The ends lost 4 bases at V and 7 bases at J; junction bases unmatched: 7. This CDR3 spans 15 amino acids. Germline V lookup: CDR1 SGHTA, CDR2 FQGNSA. The CDR3 sequence is CASSSGTSFIGELFF. DNA of the CDR3: TGTGCCAGCAGCTCCGGGACTAGCTTCATCGGGGAGCTGTTTTTT.

V usage is TRBV6-6 and J usage is TRBJ2-7, with D perhaps matching TRBD1 (6 bases). Trimming took off 4 bases at V and 3 bases at J, with 13 bases between the two ends. The germline CDR1 and CDR2 sequences are MNHNY and SVGAGI (reference sequence). This CDR3 contains 14 residues. The CDR3 nucleotides read TGTGCCAGCAGTTTGGACAGAGTGGTCTACGAGCAGTACTTC. This translates into CASSLDRVVYEQYF.

The rearrangement uses TRBV2 and TRBJ1-1; 7 bases match TRBD1. This CDR3 contains 15 residues. Trimming removed 3 bases from V and 7 bases from J; junction bases left unmatched: 11. Germline CDR1 SNHLY, CDR2 FYNNEI. CDR3: CASSERGGLVFEAFF. In nucleotides, the CDR3 is TGTGCCAGCAGTGAGCGAGGGGGCCTTGTATTTGAAGCTTTCTTT.

The chain employs TRBV7-2 and TRBJ1-6; D perhaps matches TRBD1 (5 bases). Trimming shortened V by 7 bases and J by 10 bases, and 17 bases separated the two germline ends. The CDR3 is 14 residues long. The germline gives CDR1 SGHTA, CDR2 FQGNSA. The CDR3 sequence: CASNPRAGLSPLHF. The CDR3 DNA is TGTGCCAGCAACCCTAGGGCAGGGCTATCACCCCTCCACTTT.

This clone was counted only a few times. CDR3 residues: CASSYDSPSSGNTIYF. The DNA of the CDR3 is TGTGCCAGCAGTTACGACAGTCCGAGCTCTGGAAACACCATATATTTT. The chain uses TRBV6-2 or TRBV6-3 and TRBJ1-3; D perhaps matches TRBD1 (5 bases). The CDR3 runs 16 residues. The germline CDR1 and CDR2 sequences are MNHEY and SVGEGT. Deletions cut 2 bases from V and 0 bases from J, with 11 bases between.

The chain is built from TRBV4-1 and TRBJ1-6; D is possibly TRBD1 (5 bases). The CDR3 extends over 17 amino acids. Trimming removed 0 bases from V and 1 base from J, with 10 bases in between. Germline V CDR1 and CDR2: MGHRA, YSYEKL. CDR3 bases: TGCGCCAGCAGCCAAGAGCCAGGGCCTTCCTATAATTCACCCCTCCACTTT. It specifies CASSQEPGPSYNSPLHF.

The CDR3 sequence is CASTSTGGYGYTF. The CDR3 DNA reads as TGTGCCAGCACCAGTACAGGGGGCTATGGCTACACCTTC. J is TRBJ1-2 and V is TRBV2; 8 nucleotides agree with TRBD1. From germline, CDR1 is SNHLY and CDR2 FYNNEI. The CDR3 runs to 13 residues. V was pared by 7 bases and J by 4 bases, with 5 bases of the junction left unmatched.

The chain combines TRBV6-5 with TRBJ2-7; 12 bases match TRBD2. The germline V gene has CDR1 MNHEY and CDR2 SVGAGI. The CDR3 spans 14 residues. Trimming at V came to 10 bases and at J to 0 bases, leaving 4 bases not matched to a gene. CDR3 amino acids: CATGLAGSSYEQYF. In nucleotides, the CDR3 is TGTGCCACCGGACTAGCGGGGAGCTCCTACGAGCAGTACTTC.